These T cell receptor beta chains were read from a single sample in a study of CD8 T cells in ankylosing spondylitis. TCRdb re-analysed the 5' RACE reads in MiXCR, keeping a single row per CDR3 protein. Of fewer than 150,000 distinct CDR3 sequences in the sample, 6% to 8.5% were seen once. Material for sequencing was blood, either unsorted or a sorted T cell fraction (not recorded which). The source of these receptors is a female donor with ankylosing spondylitis or in good health (not recorded which). Each CDR3 is given with its conserved first and last residue. The D gene is left open where the match is weak. Expanded clones are given a class, and other clones once, few, many or no size at all.

D gene	clone size	V gene	J gene	CDR3 protein	CDR3 DNA
TRBD1	many	TRBV12-3/TRBV12-4	TRBJ1-4	CASSSLQGVRNEKLFF	TGTGCCAGCAGTTCGTTACAGGGGGTTCGAAATGAAAAACTGTTTTTT
-	many	TRBV29-1	TRBJ1-5	CSVGRGSNQPQHF	TGCAGCGTCGGACGGGGCAGCAATCAGCCCCAGCATTTT
-	few	TRBV5-1	TRBJ2-5	CASSSRGVYQETQYF	TGCGCCAGCAGCTCGAGGGGAGTCTACCAAGAGACCCAGTACTTC
TRBD2	many	TRBV4-1	TRBJ2-3	CASGGGVRTDTQYF	TGCGCCAGCGGCGGGGGGGTGAGGACAGATACGCAGTATTTT
-	many	TRBV9	TRBJ2-2	CASRRGDTGELFF	TGTGCCAGCAGGCGCGGAGACACCGGGGAGCTGTTTTTT
-	many	TRBV20-1	TRBJ1-1	CSASRAGLNTEAFF	TGCAGTGCTAGCAGAGCAGGACTGAACACTGAAGCTTTCTTT
-	many	TRBV5-1	TRBJ1-6	CASSLAGQGSSPLHF	TGCGCCAGCAGCTTGGCGGGGCAGGGTAGCTCACCCCTCCACTTT
TRBD1	many	TRBV12-3/TRBV12-4	TRBJ1-1	CASRQGQGAAFF	TGTGCCAGCAGACAGGGACAGGGCGCCGCTTTCTTT
-	-	TRBV3-1	TRBJ2-3	CASCRDAARTDTQYF	TGTGCCAGCTGCAGGGACGCCGCTAGGACAGATACGCAGTATTTT
-	many	TRBV7-6	TRBJ1-1	CASSSGPNTDTEAFF	TGTGCCAGCAGCTCAGGACCCAATACGGACACTGAAGCTTTCTTT
-	many	TRBV20-1	TRBJ2-7	CSARESEWGAPYEQYF	TGCAGTGCTAGAGAGTCGGAATGGGGGGCTCCCTACGAGCAGTACTTC
-	many	TRBV12-3/TRBV12-4	TRBJ1-2	CASTPDTPPYYGYTF	TGTGCCAGCACCCCTGATACCCCTCCCTACTATGGCTACACCTTC
-	many	TRBV18	TRBJ1-1	CASSQGQNTEAFF	TGTGCCAGCTCACAGGGACAGAACACTGAAGCTTTCTTT
-	many	TRBV27	TRBJ2-7	CASSLSYQASYEQYF	TGTGCCAGCAGTTTATCGTACCAGGCCTCCTACGAGCAGTACTTC
TRBD2	many	TRBV4-1	TRBJ2-7	CASSQGGLANYEQYF	TGCGCCAGCAGCCAAGGGGGACTAGCGAACTACGAGCAGTACTTC
-	many	TRBV5-1	TRBJ1-2	CASSRGGVSNYGYTF	TGCGCCAGCAGCCGGGGCGGGGTCTCTAACTATGGCTACACCTTC
-	many	TRBV12-3/TRBV12-4	TRBJ1-5	CASSLKGWGVGNQPQHF	TGTGCCAGCAGTTTAAAGGGTTGGGGAGTAGGCAATCAGCCCCAGCATTTT
-	many	TRBV4-1	TRBJ1-5	CASSHADTGNQPQHF	TGCGCCAGCAGCCATGCTGATACAGGGAATCAGCCCCAGCATTTT
-	many	TRBV20-1	TRBJ1-5	CSARGSLSNQPQHF	TGCAGTGCTAGGGGGTCCCTTAGCAATCAGCCCCAGCATTTT
TRBD1	many	TRBV25-1	TRBJ1-5	CASSGVQGASEPQHF	TGTGCCAGCAGTGGAGTACAGGGGGCGAGTGAGCCCCAGCATTTT
-	few	TRBV6-2/TRBV6-3	TRBJ1-2	CASSFQGYGYTF	TGTGCCAGCAGTTTCCAGGGATATGGCTACACCTTC
-	many	TRBV4-2	TRBJ1-5	CASSQRFAGAEGNQPQHF	TGTGCCAGCAGCCAAAGGTTTGCGGGCGCGGAGGGCAATCAGCCCCAGCATTTT
-	many	TRBV4-3	TRBJ1-1	CASSQDGGGGEAFF	TGCGCCAGCAGCCAAGATGGGGGAGGAGGTGAAGCTTTCTTT
-	many	TRBV2	TRBJ2-7	CASSDTGTPYEQYF	TGTGCCAGCAGTGACACCGGGACACCCTACGAGCAGTACTTC
-	many	TRBV5-1	TRBJ1-2	CASSLGPRAGNYGYTF	TGCGCCAGCAGCTTGGGTCCAAGGGCAGGGAACTATGGCTACACCTTC
-	-	TRBV28	TRBJ1-1	CANSLAGLSAEAFF	TGTGCCAACAGTTTAGCGGGGCTTAGTGCTGAAGCTTTCTTT
-	many	TRBV6-1	TRBJ1-2	CASTLGGFTYGYTF	TGTGCCAGCACCTTGGGGGGGTTTACGTATGGCTACACCTTC